This T cell receptor beta chain originates from a study of glioma-infiltrating T cells. Findings and caveats of the study: Tissue-blood divergence was below expectation in non-neoplastic patients, above in gliomas. Tissue and blood shared very few CDR3 sequences.

The CDR3 has 11 amino acids. Germline loops: CDR1 MNHNS, CDR2 SASEGT. Trimming took 7 bases from V and 5 from J, leaving 8 bases between them. This clonotype was recorded at least ten times. Its antigen is unknown. Using RNA template, CDR3s of TCR alpha and beta were amplified with iRepertoire arm-PCR. Input was roughly 100-450 ng of tissue mRNA or PBMC total RNA. Each CDR3 protein gets one entry after TCRdb re-called the multiplex PCR reads with MiXCR. The sample consists of under 150,000 distinct CDR3 sequences, 20% to 25% of them appearing once. Sequencing input: glioma tissue, nonneoplastic brain tissue, or PBMCs (not recorded which). This receptor was taken from a human donor with low-grade glioma or glioblastoma, undergoing nonglioma brain surgery, or in good health (not recorded which). V is TRBV6-1 and J is TRBJ1-1; D is unclear. Here the CDR3 DNA reads TGTGCCAGCACAACCGAGACTGAAGCTTTCTTT. As protein: CASTTETEAFF.